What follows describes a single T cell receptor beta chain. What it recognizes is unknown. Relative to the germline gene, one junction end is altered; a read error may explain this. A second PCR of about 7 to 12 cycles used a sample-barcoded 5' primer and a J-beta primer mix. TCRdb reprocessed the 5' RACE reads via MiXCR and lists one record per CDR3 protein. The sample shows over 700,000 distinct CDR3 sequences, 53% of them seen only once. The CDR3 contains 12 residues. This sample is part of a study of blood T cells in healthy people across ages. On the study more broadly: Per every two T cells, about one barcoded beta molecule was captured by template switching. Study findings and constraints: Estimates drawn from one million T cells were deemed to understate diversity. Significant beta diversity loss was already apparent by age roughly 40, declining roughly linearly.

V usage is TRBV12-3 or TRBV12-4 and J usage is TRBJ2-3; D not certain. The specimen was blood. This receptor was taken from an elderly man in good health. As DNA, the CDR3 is TGTGCCAGCAGTTTGAGAACAGATATGCAGTATTTT. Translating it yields CASSLRTDMQYF.